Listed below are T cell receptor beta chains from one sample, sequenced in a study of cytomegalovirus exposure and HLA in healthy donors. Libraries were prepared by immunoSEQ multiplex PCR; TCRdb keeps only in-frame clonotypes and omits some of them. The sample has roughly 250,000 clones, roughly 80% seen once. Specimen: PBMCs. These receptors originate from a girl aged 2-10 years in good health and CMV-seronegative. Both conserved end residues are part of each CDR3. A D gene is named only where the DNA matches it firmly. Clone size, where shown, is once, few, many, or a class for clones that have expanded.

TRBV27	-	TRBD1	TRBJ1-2	CASSFRGRGYTF	TGTGCCAGCAGTTTTAGGGGGCGAGGCTACACCTTC
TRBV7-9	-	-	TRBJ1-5	CASSFLGPGSQPQHF	TGTGCCAGCAGCTTTCTTGGCCCAGGAAGTCAGCCCCAGCATTTT
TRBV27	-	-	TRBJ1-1	CASSDQGGTEAFF	TGTGCCAGCAGCGACCAGGGTGGCACTGAAGCTTTCTTT
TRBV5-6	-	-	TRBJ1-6	CASSLVVSPLHF	TGTGCCAGCAGCTTGGTCGTATCACCCCTCCACTTT
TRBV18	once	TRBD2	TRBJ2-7	CASSDQTGLAGSEQYF	TGTGCCAGCTCGGATCAGACGGGACTAGCGGGGTCCGAGCAGTACTTC
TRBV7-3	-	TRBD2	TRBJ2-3	CASSFVAGGTDTQYF	TGTGCCAGCAGCTTTGTAGCGGGAGGAACAGATACGCAGTATTTT
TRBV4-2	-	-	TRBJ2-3	CASSQDRGQSADTQYF	TGTGCCAGCAGCCAAGATCGAGGACAGAGCGCAGATACGCAGTATTTT
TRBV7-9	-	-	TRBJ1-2	CSSSPPGYYGYTF	TGTTCCAGCAGCCCGCCGGGGTACTATGGCTACACCTTC
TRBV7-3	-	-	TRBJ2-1	CASSLDGGGPYNEQFF	TGTGCCAGCAGCTTAGACGGCGGGGGCCCGTACAATGAGCAGTTCTTC
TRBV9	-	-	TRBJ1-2	CASSVGGNYGYTF	TGTGCCAGCAGCGTCGGGGGGAACTATGGCTACACCTTC
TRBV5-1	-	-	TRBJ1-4	CASSLRGGDEKLFF	TGCGCCAGCAGCCTCCGGGGAGGAGATGAAAAACTGTTTTTT
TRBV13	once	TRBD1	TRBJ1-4	CASSLGTGGTEKLFF	TGTGCCAGCAGCCTTGGGACAGGGGGCACTGAAAAACTGTTTTTT
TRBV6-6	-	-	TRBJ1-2	CASKKGEANYGYTF	TGTGCCAGCAAGAAAGGGGAAGCTAACTATGGCTACACCTTC
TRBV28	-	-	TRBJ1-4	CASTQGGGEKLFF	TGTGCCAGCACTCAAGGGGGGGGTGAAAAACTGTTTTTT
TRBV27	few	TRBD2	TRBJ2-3	CASSRRWLAGAGTDTQYF	TGTGCCAGCAGTCGTCGTTGGCTAGCGGGGGCGGGCACAGATACGCAGTATTTT
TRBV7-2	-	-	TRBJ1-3	CASSLAFSSGNTIYF	TGTGCCAGCAGCTTAGCGTTCAGTTCGGGAAACACCATATATTTT
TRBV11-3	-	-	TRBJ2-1	CASSPRFKTNEQFF	TGTGCCAGCAGCCCCCGGTTCAAGACTAATGAGCAGTTCTTC
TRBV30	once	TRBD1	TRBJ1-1	CAWSVQTGGPMNTEAFF	TGTGCCTGGAGTGTACAAACAGGGGGCCCCATGAACACTGAAGCTTTCTTT
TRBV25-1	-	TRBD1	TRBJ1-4	CASSRQGGDNEKLFF	TGTGCCAGCAGTAGACAGGGGGGGGATAATGAAAAACTGTTTTTT
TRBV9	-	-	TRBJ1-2	CASSPLRGSNYGYTF	TGTGCCAGCAGCCCCCTCAGGGGTTCTAACTATGGCTACACCTTC
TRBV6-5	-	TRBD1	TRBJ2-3	CASSYRGRDTQYF	TGTGCCAGCAGTTACAGGGGGCGAGATACGCAGTATTTT
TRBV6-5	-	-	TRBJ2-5	CASSHRFQETQYF	TGTGCCAGCAGTCACAGGTTCCAAGAGACCCAGTACTTC
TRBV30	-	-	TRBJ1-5	CAWSPGGGGPQPQHF	TGTGCCTGGAGCCCTGGGGGGGGAGGGCCTCAGCCCCAGCATTTT